This T cell receptor beta chain was retrieved from a study of tumor and adjacent non-tumor tissue in lung cancer. About the research overall: Stage I to III disease affected about nine men and roughly five women aged roughly 31 to 85.

The CDR3 is 14 amino acids. CDR1 is MNHEY and CDR2 is SVGAGI in the germline V gene. As for this clonotype: Its specificity is unknown. A read error may produce the germline difference seen at one junction end.

TCRbeta libraries were built with three rounds of nested PCR, modified from ARM-PCR. TCRdb re-called the multiplex PCR reads through MiXCR, storing one row per CDR3 protein. The sample has more than 95,000 distinct CDR3 sequences, roughly 64% seen once; the top ten hold around 13%. Whole-study results and caveats: Normal lung showed higher cumulative top 100 clone frequency than tumor.

RNA was extracted from bulk tissue without any cell sorting. Between August and November 2014, newly diagnosed, chemotherapy-naive lung cancer patients underwent thoracic surgery in China. Sequences were obtained from lung tumor tissue. The chain employs TRBV6-5 and TRBJ2-7; D possibly corresponds to TRBD1 (5 bases). This TCR came from a man aged 25 to 40 with non-small cell lung cancer. The CDR3: CASSYRYRGYELHF. The CDR3 DNA sequence: TGTGCCAGCAGTTACCGTTATAGGGGATACGAGCTGCACTTC.